This T cell receptor (beta chain) was captured in a study of T cells after yellow fever vaccination. Study summary: It was SMART-Seq v4 Ultra Low Input that prepared the fractions with low cell numbers. Notes on the study in general: Among primary-vaccination clones, most reappeared after the booster, at approximately 97% for CD4 and more than 75% for CD8. Peak timing came faster in the weaker secondary response, day 5 versus 15.

J lost 5 bases, V lost 2 bases, and 7 bases had no gene match. Germline V gene sequence: CDR1 MNHNS, CDR2 SASEGT. The CDR3 length is 15 residues. In the case of this clonotype: Antigen: not known.

UMIs were added to TCR cDNA along with a universal primer site when it was made by 5'RACE template switching. TCRdb used MiXCR to reprocess the 5' RACE reads, holding one entry per CDR3 protein. Among hundreds of thousands of distinct CDR3 sequences, 21% were seen once, and the ten largest hold about 16%. This TCR was recovered from a man between 18 and 29 years old who received the YFV17D yellow fever vaccine. Material: PBMCs, obtained 21 days after the first yellow fever vaccination. The chain joins TRBV6-1 to TRBJ2-5; TRBD1 agrees at 8 bases. CDR3 in DNA: TGTGCCAGCAGTGAACGTCCAGGGGGCTACGAGACCCAGTACTTC. This codes for CASSERPGGYETQYF.